This TCR beta chain came from a study of cytomegalovirus exposure and HLA in healthy donors. Study results and caveats: Equally common other TCR beta chains were less clonally expanded than HLA-associated ones, a later analysis found. Data from an earlier analysis indicated that most TCR beta V segments were productive either about 87% or about 30% of the time.

The CDR3 is 15 residues long. Germline CDR1 LNHNV, CDR2 YYDKDF (reference sequence). V was cut by 3 bases and J by 2 bases, with 14 bases left in between. Comment on this clone: The antigen is not known.

These donors, healthy bone marrow donors, were studied. The PCR had 60 Vbeta and 13 Jbeta primers. TCRdb's copy holds only in-frame clones and misses some; the assay was immunoSEQ multiplex PCR. The top ten clones hold around 1.7% of a sample with some 200,000 clones, around 84% of them seen once. The chain couples TRBV15 to TRBJ2-7, with D tentatively TRBD1 (5 bases). The TCR was taken from a woman under 30 in good health and CMV-seronegative. The sample consisted of PBMCs. CDR3 bases: TGTGCCACCAGCAGTGAAAGGGAAGGGGCCTACGAGCAGTACTTC. This sequence encodes CATSSEREGAYEQYF. The full variable domain, completed using reference TRBV15 and TRBJ2-7, is DAMVIQNPRYQVTQFGKPVTLSCSQTLNHNVMYWYQQKSSQAPKLLFHYYDKDFNNEADTPDNFQSRRPNTSFCFLDIRSPGLGDTAMYLCATSSEREGAYEQYFGPGTRLTVT.